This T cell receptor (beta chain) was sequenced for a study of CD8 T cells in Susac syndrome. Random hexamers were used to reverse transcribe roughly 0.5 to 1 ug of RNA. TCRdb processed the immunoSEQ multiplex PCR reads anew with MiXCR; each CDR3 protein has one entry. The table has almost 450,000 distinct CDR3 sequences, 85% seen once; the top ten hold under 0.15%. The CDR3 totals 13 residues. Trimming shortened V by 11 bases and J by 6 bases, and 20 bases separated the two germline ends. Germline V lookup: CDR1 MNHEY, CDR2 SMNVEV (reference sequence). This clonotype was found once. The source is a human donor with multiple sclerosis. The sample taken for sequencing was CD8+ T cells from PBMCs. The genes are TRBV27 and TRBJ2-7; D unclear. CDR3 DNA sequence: TGTGCCGCGGTGGAATACTCTACGGGCGAGCAGTACTTC. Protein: CAAVEYSTGEQYF.